Sequencing of this T cell receptor (beta chain) was carried out in a study of T-cell memory formation after mild COVID-19. About the research overall: TCR clusters were mostly donor specific.

General study findings and limits: Some clones that responded turned up in pre-infection memory, which suggests that cross-reactive memory joined in.

This CDR3 has 11 amino acids. CDR1 KGHSH and CDR2 LQKENI come from the germline V gene. V lost 3 bases and J 7 bases, leaving 7 bases between the germline ends. TCRdb recomputed calls from the 5' RACE reads with MiXCR, one row per CDR3 protein. The data contain fewer than 250,000 distinct CDR3 sequences, 10% to 13% of them singletons. This clonotype was counted at least ten times. What it recognizes is unknown. The TCR originated in a man younger than 35 who had mild COVID-19 (a few samples of this study predate the infection). Cell type and time point are not known. Specimen: PBMCs or a T cell subset sorted from them (not recorded which). This chain uses TRBV18 with TRBJ2-7, with D unresolved. Here the CDR3 reads CASSPEREQYF. The CDR3 DNA reads as TGTGCCAGCTCACCGGAAAGGGAGCAGTACTTC.